These 25 T cell receptor beta chains were all obtained from the same sample, sequenced in a study of regulatory T cells in long-lasting Graves disease. In building TCR beta libraries, iRepertoire HTBI primers were used together with Arm-PCR of CDR3 regions. TCRdb independently ran MiXCR on the multiplex PCR reads; one entry per CDR3 protein. The sample shows roughly 400,000 distinct CDR3 sequences, around 20% of them seen only once. Time point here: persistent/refractory GD, antithyroid drugs over 5 years with positive TRAb. The TCR library used RNA extracted from PBMCs. The sample here was peripheral blood mononuclear cells (PBMCs), taken when the disease was refractory, from a patient treated with antithyroid drugs. All receptors derive from a female donor with Graves disease.

This clonotype was detected only a few times. The chain recombines TRBV20-1 with TRBJ2-5; TRBD2 matches at 8 bases. The CDR3 has 16 amino acids. J was trimmed by 3 bases and V by 1 base; bases with no gene match: 10. Germline lookup yields CDR1 DFQATT and CDR2 SNEGSKA (reference sequence). In DNA form, the CDR3 reads TGCAGTGCTAGAGCCCTTACCTTTAGCGGGAAAGAGACCCAGTACTTC. Encoded protein: CSARALTFSGKETQYF.

This clonotype was observed a few times. The chain uses TRBV5-6 and TRBJ1-3; D is unresolved. The CDR3 length is 13 residues. V lost 10 bases to trimming and J lost 2 bases, with 13 bases between them. Germline CDR1 is SGHDT and CDR2 is YYEEEE. The CDR3 loop is CACRRYAGNTIYF. The CDR3 DNA follows: TGTGCCTGTCGCAGGTACGCTGGAAACACCATATATTTT.

The chain uses TRBV10-3 and TRBJ2-7; 9 positions agree with TRBD2. V was pared by 5 bases and J by 6 bases, with 14 bases of the junction left unmatched. The germline V gene encodes CDR1 ENHRY and CDR2 SYGVKD. The CDR3 is made up of 16 amino acids. CDR3: CAISNRIAGDPGEQYF. CDR3 DNA: TGTGCCATCAGTAACAGAATAGCGGGAGATCCTGGCGAGCAGTACTTC.

The rearrangement links TRBV30 to TRBJ2-5; 11 nucleotides align to TRBD2. CDR1 and CDR2 from the germline V gene are GTSNPN and SVGIG (reference sequence). V lost 5 bases to trimming and J lost 4 bases; unmatched junction nucleotides: 9. This CDR3 is 15 amino acids long. The CDR3 nucleotides read TGTGCCTGGGGCGCACTAGCGGGAGACCGAGAGACCCAGTACTTC. Encoded protein: CAWGALAGDRETQYF.

The sample holds many counts of this clonotype. The chain joins TRBV3-1 to TRBJ2-4; 11 positions agree with TRBD2. The CDR3 loop spans 15 amino acids. Trimming cost V 0 bases and J 7 bases; bases outside gene matches: 2. CDR1 is LGHDT and CDR2 is YNNKEL in the germline V gene (reference sequence). The CDR3 DNA reads as TGTGCCAGCAGCCAAGATCTAGCGGGAGGTAACATTCAGTACTTC. Encoded protein: CASSQDLAGGNIQYF.

In its sample, this clonotype was seen a few times. This sequence joins TRBV4-1 and TRBJ1-1; 7 positions agree with TRBD1. The trim removed 0 bases at V and 10 bases at J, leaving 5 bases unmatched. The CDR3 covers 13 residues. Germline CDR1 and CDR2: MGHRA and YSYEKL. CDR3 protein: CASSQERQGGAFF. The DNA of the CDR3 is TGCGCCAGCAGCCAAGAGAGGCAGGGGGGAGCTTTCTTT.

This clonotype was seen a few times. The chain employs TRBV4-3 and TRBJ1-1, with D perhaps matching TRBD1 (6 bases). Germline-derived CDR1 and CDR2 are LGHNA and YSLEER. The CDR3 length is 15 residues. Trimming took off 0 bases at V and 5 bases at J, with 13 bases between the two ends. The CDR3 DNA follows: TGCGCCAGCAGCCAAGAGAAGGGGGGGCGAACTGAAGCTTTCTTT. Translation gives CASSQEKGGRTEAFF.

The gene calls are TRBV20-1 and TRBJ2-5; TRBD1 matches 7 bases. Germline V gives CDR1 DFQATT, CDR2 SNEGSKA (reference sequence). V lost 2 bases, J lost 1 base, and 4 bases stayed unmatched. The CDR3 totals 14 residues. CDR3 loop: CSARPGQAQETQYF. CDR3 coding DNA: TGCAGTGCTAGACCTGGACAGGCCCAAGAGACCCAGTACTTC.

This clonotype was counted many times. This chain links TRBV6-1 with TRBJ2-7; either TRBD1 or TRBD2 may supply D (5 bases each). Trimming shortened V by 8 bases and J by 6 bases, and 23 bases separated the two germline ends. Per germline, CDR1 MNHNS and CDR2 SASEGT. This CDR3 has 15 residues. The CDR3 DNA reads TGTGCCAGCTGCTCCGGGACGGCTTTGTCGGCCGAGCAGTACTTC. Amino acids: CASCSGTALSAEQYF.

This clonotype turned up a few times. The V and J genes are TRBV5-6 and TRBJ2-7; the D call may be TRBD1 or TRBD2 (5 bases each). Germline lookup yields CDR1 SGHDT and CDR2 YYEEEE. The V end lost 6 bases, the J end lost 7 bases, and 17 bases lay between the germline ends. CDR3 length equals 13 residues. In DNA form, the CDR3 reads TGTGCCAGCACCGCCCGGGGCACGAGGGAGCAGTACTTC. Encoded protein: CASTARGTREQYF. The full variable domain, with the rest looked up from reference TRBV5-6 and TRBJ2-7, is DAGVTQSPTHLIKTRGQQVTLRCSPKSGHDTVSWYQQALGQGPQFIFQYYEEEERQRGNFPDRFSGHQFPNYSSELNVNALLLGDSALYLCASTARGTREQYFGPGTRLTVT.

The rearrangement uses TRBV19 and TRBJ1-5; a possible D gene is TRBD1 (5 bases). Germline CDR1 LNHDA, CDR2 SQIVND (reference sequence). The V gene lost 7 bases and the J gene lost 1 base, with 14 bases spanning the gap. The CDR3 contains 15 residues. CDR3 coding DNA: TGTGCCAGTACTACGGACATGACAAGCAATCAGCCCCAGCATTTT. As protein: CASTTDMTSNQPQHF.

This clonotype was recorded at least ten times. The rearrangement links TRBV28 to TRBJ2-7; D unresolved. The CDR3 has 16 amino acids. Germline V gives CDR1 MDHEN, CDR2 SYDVKM. Trimming removed 6 bases from V and 2 bases from J, with 20 bases in between. CDR3: CASRPYQVAPTYEQYF. CDR3 coding DNA: TGTGCCAGCAGACCCTACCAGGTCGCACCTACCTACGAGCAGTACTTC.

This clonotype was picked up many times. This chain joins TRBV2 and TRBJ2-5; possible D gene TRBD2, 6 bases. The CDR3 consists of 15 residues. The germline V and J ends were trimmed by 3 bases and 7 bases, with 18 bases remaining between them. Germline CDR1 is SNHLY and CDR2 is FYNNEI. CDR3 sequence reads: CASSEAPGSGGTQYF. The CDR3 DNA reads as TGTGCCAGCAGTGAGGCTCCCGGGTCCGGGGGGACCCAGTACTTC.

This clonotype has only a few counts. The chain joins TRBV6-1 to TRBJ2-5, with 8 bases lining up with TRBD2. CDR3 length: 14 amino acids. From germline, CDR1 is MNHNS and CDR2 SASEGT. V lost 6 bases, J lost 1 base, and 4 bases stayed unmatched. CDR3 in DNA: TGTGCCAGCAGCCCACTAGCGGCCCAAGAGACCCAGTACTTC. Residues: CASSPLAAQETQYF.

Ten or more counts support this clonotype. The chain joins TRBV7-2 to TRBJ1-3, with D perhaps TRBD1 (6 bases). This CDR3 is built from 15 residues. Germline CDR1 is SGHTA and CDR2 is FQGNSA. The V and J ends lost 5 bases and 2 bases respectively, with 13 bases between them. CDR3 protein: CASSNGRGTGNTIYF. For the CDR3, the DNA is TGTGCCAGCAGCAATGGGAGGGGGACTGGAAACACCATATATTTT.

The table lists this clonotype with a few counts. The chain links TRBV19 to TRBJ1-2; tentatively, D is TRBD1 (5 bases). Germline-derived CDR1 and CDR2 are LNHDA and SQIVND (reference sequence). V shed 3 bases and J shed 3 bases, with 8 bases lying between them. The CDR3 totals 13 residues. Here the CDR3 DNA reads TGTGCCAGTAGTATGGGGGACCACTATGGCTACACCTTC. Protein product: CASSMGDHYGYTF.

This rearrangement joins TRBV15 to TRBJ2-2; 11 nucleotides match TRBD2. This CDR3 has 14 amino acids. Trimming at V came to 6 bases and at J to 4 bases, leaving 1 base not matched to a gene. Germline values: CDR1 LNHNV, CDR2 YYDKDF (reference sequence). The CDR3 region has the DNA TGTGCCACCAGGCTAGCGGGAGGCACCGGGGAGCTGTTTTTT. Its translation: CATRLAGGTGELFF.

This clonotype was recorded at least ten times. Here the CDR3 DNA reads TGTGCCAGTAGTACCTTTAGCGGGAGGGTCCAAGAGACCCAGTACTTC. It codes for CASSTFSGRVQETQYF. The chain links TRBV19 to TRBJ2-5, with 11 bases that match TRBD2. J was trimmed by 1 base and V by 4 bases; bases with no gene match: 5. The CDR3 runs to 16 residues. Germline assignment: CDR1 LNHDA and CDR2 SQIVND (reference sequence).

Concerning this clonotype itself: One end of the junction fails to match germline, which may point to a read error. The chain carries TRBV7-2 and TRBJ2-7; 7 positions match TRBD1. The CDR3 has 15 amino acids. Per germline, CDR1 SGHTA and CDR2 FQGNSA. CDR3 DNA sequence: TGTGCCAGCAGCCGAGACAGGGTTACTTACTACGAGCGGTACTTC. It codes for CASSRDRVTYYERYF. Complete variable domain (other parts from reference TRBV7-2 and TRBJ2-7): GAGVSQSPSNKVTEKGKDVELRCDPISGHTALYWYRQSLGQGLEFLIYFQGNSAPDKSGLPSDRFSAERTGGSVSTLTIQRTQQEDSAVYLCASSRDRVTYYERYFGPGTRLTVT.

The genes are TRBV19 and TRBJ1-2, with D perhaps matching TRBD1 (6 bases). Germline loops: CDR1 LNHDA, CDR2 SQIVND (reference sequence). V lost 6 bases to trimming and J lost 7 bases, with 30 bases between them. There are 18 residues in the CDR3. CDR3 nucleotide sequence: TGTGCCAGTAGCCGATTCAACTCTACAGGTGGGGGGCGTTTTGGCTACACCTTC. It yields the protein CASSRFNSTGGGRFGYTF.

This clonotype was observed many times. The chain joins TRBV12-3 or TRBV12-4 to TRBJ1-2, with TRBD1 identical over 8 bases. With 5 bases clipped from V and 0 bases from J, the junction kept 5 bases outside the gene matches. This CDR3 contains 15 residues. The CDR3 protein is CASSTTQGANYGYTF. As DNA, the CDR3 is TGTGCCAGCAGTACCACACAGGGGGCTAACTATGGCTACACCTTC.

This clonotype came up a few times. The V call is TRBV4-1, the J call TRBJ1-3, with D unclear. The CDR3 consists of 12 residues. V was cut by 2 bases and J by 11 bases, with 10 bases left in between. Germline lookup yields CDR1 MGHRA and CDR2 YSYEKL. As DNA, the CDR3 is TGCGCCAGCAGCCAACCCGAGAACGCCATATATTTT. This translates into CASSQPENAIYF.

In this sample, this clonotype turned up a few times. The chain is built from TRBV6-2 or TRBV6-3 and TRBJ1-1, with 7 bases that match TRBD1. The trim removed 0 bases at V and 0 bases at J, leaving 7 bases unmatched. From germline, CDR1 is MNHEY and CDR2 SVGEGT. This CDR3 comprises 17 residues. The CDR3 reads CASSYSPARGLNTEAFF. The CDR3 nucleotides read TGTGCCAGCAGTTACTCTCCGGCTAGGGGGCTGAACACTGAAGCTTTCTTT.

This sequence joins TRBV29-1 and TRBJ2-4; maybe TRBD2 (5 bases). CDR1 and CDR2 (germline): SQVTM, ANQGSEA. Trimming pared 6 bases from V and 12 bases from J, leaving 21 bases between. The CDR3 loop spans 13 amino acids. As DNA, the CDR3 is TGCAGCGTACGGCAGGCTTTGGAGGATGGTCAGTACTTC. Amino acid sequence: CSVRQALEDGQYF.

This clonotype has only a few counts. This chain uses TRBV5-1 with TRBJ2-3; no clear D. Germline CDR1 SGHRS, CDR2 YFSETQ. V lost 2 bases and J lost 2, with 15 bases in between. The CDR3 consists of 16 residues. CDR3 sequence: CASSFFSDGPTDTQYF. As DNA, the CDR3 is TGCGCCAGCAGCTTTTTCTCCGATGGGCCCACAGATACGCAGTATTTT.